Listed below are T cell receptor beta chains from one sample, sequenced in a study of T cells in Graves' hyperthyroidism and ophthalmopathy. TCRdb used MiXCR to reprocess the multiplex PCR reads, holding one entry per CDR3 protein. The data hold 340,000 or so distinct CDR3 sequences, with 21% observed a single time. Source material: blood. The receptors shown here come from a woman in her 50s with Graves' hyperthyroidism. Both conserved end residues are trimmed from each CDR3. Each record gives: CDR3 protein, clone size, J gene, V gene. The size entry is marked missing in some rows and otherwise reads once, few, many or a size class.

CDR3aa: AWREGRGAEAF; abundance: .; j_gene: TRBJ1-1; v_gene: TRBV30
CDR3aa: ASSITGFRYEQY; abundance: few; j_gene: TRBJ2-7; v_gene: TRBV28
CDR3aa: AWSVSGYNEQF; abundance: .; j_gene: TRBJ2-1; v_gene: TRBV30
CDR3aa: VSSPPGLAKNIQY; abundance: .; j_gene: TRBJ2-4; v_gene: TRBV11-2
CDR3aa: ASSKLSRRGPDEKLF; abundance: many; j_gene: TRBJ1-4; v_gene: TRBV27
CDR3aa: ASSQVPKNTEAF; abundance: many; j_gene: TRBJ1-1; v_gene: TRBV3-1
CDR3aa: AISGTDTGELF; abundance: .; j_gene: TRBJ2-2; v_gene: TRBV10-3
CDR3aa: SVVPGLNTNEQF; abundance: many; j_gene: TRBJ2-1; v_gene: TRBV29-1
CDR3aa: ASMGVGPGNQPQH; abundance: .; j_gene: TRBJ1-5; v_gene: TRBV2
CDR3aa: ATSDPGLAGGDTQY; abundance: few; j_gene: TRBJ2-3; v_gene: TRBV24-1
CDR3aa: ASRQGAISGANVLT; abundance: .; j_gene: TRBJ2-6; v_gene: TRBV19
CDR3aa: ASSHVEGGLAF; abundance: .; j_gene: TRBJ1-1; v_gene: TRBV18
CDR3aa: ASSLFIGTSPKETQY; abundance: many; j_gene: TRBJ2-5; v_gene: TRBV7-6
CDR3aa: ASSLSQGLGDTGELF; abundance: .; j_gene: TRBJ2-2; v_gene: TRBV28
CDR3aa: ASSQGNGQRFGGYT; abundance: .; j_gene: TRBJ1-2; v_gene: TRBV4-1
CDR3aa: ASSQDLVAGYNEQF; abundance: many; j_gene: TRBJ2-1; v_gene: TRBV3-1
CDR3aa: ASSLDRVGNIQY; abundance: many; j_gene: TRBJ2-4; v_gene: TRBV7-3
CDR3aa: ASSYDRGAGARQF; abundance: .; j_gene: TRBJ2-1; v_gene: TRBV6-5
CDR3aa: ASRGGGLNYGYT; abundance: .; j_gene: TRBJ1-2; v_gene: TRBV28
CDR3aa: ASSLRVQPQH; abundance: .; j_gene: TRBJ1-5; v_gene: TRBV12-3/TRBV12-4
CDR3aa: ASSGQINTGELF; abundance: many; j_gene: TRBJ2-2; v_gene: TRBV28
CDR3aa: ASSLGGLAANTGELF; abundance: many; j_gene: TRBJ2-2; v_gene: TRBV7-2
CDR3aa: ASSFGLAGEQETQY; abundance: .; j_gene: TRBJ2-5; v_gene: TRBV5-6
CDR3aa: ASSSQTVSSYNEQF; abundance: .; j_gene: TRBJ2-1; v_gene: TRBV6-1
CDR3aa: ASSFRVSSYEQY; abundance: many; j_gene: TRBJ2-7; v_gene: TRBV7-8
CDR3aa: ASSLAQGTGANVLT; abundance: .; j_gene: TRBJ2-6; v_gene: TRBV5-1
CDR3aa: ASSRQGHIGELF; abundance: many; j_gene: TRBJ2-2; v_gene: TRBV2
CDR3aa: ASSYQGGSPLH; abundance: few; j_gene: TRBJ1-6; v_gene: TRBV5-8
CDR3aa: SARLAGASGHNEQF; abundance: .; j_gene: TRBJ2-1; v_gene: TRBV20-1